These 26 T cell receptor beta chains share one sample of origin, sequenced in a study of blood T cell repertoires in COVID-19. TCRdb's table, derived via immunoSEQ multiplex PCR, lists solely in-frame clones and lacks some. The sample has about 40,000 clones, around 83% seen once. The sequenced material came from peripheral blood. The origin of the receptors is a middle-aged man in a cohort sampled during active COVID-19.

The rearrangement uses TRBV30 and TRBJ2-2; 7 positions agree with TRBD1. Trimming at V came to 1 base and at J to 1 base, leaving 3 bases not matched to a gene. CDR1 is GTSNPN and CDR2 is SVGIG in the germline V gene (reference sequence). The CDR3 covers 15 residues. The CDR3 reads CAWSATGLNTGELFF. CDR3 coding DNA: TGTGCCTGGAGTGCGACAGGGCTGAACACCGGGGAGCTGTTTTTT.

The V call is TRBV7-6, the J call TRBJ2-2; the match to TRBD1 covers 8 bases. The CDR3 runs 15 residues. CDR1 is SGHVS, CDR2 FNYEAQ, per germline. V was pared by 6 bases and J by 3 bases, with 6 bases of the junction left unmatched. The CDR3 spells CASSSGQGYTGELFF. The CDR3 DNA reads TGTGCCAGCAGTAGTGGACAGGGCTACACCGGGGAGCTGTTTTTT.

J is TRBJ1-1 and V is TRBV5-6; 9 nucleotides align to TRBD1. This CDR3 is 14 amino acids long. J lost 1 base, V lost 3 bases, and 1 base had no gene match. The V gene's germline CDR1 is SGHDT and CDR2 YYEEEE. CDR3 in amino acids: CASSWDRENTEAFF. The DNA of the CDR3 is TGTGCCAGCAGCTGGGACAGGGAGAACACTGAAGCTTTCTTT.

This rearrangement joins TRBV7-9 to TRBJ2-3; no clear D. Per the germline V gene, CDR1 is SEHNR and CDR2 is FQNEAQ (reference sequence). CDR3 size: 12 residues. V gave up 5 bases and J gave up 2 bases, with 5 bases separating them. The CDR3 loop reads CASSEYTDTQYF. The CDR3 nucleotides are TGTGCCAGCAGCGAGTACACAGATACGCAGTATTTT.

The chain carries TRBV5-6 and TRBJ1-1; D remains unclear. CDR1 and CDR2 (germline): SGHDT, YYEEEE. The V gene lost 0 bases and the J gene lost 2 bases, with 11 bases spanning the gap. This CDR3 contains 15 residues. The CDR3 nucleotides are TGTGCCAGCAGCTTGGCCGGAGGATTAAACACTGAAGCTTTCTTT. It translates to CASSLAGGLNTEAFF.

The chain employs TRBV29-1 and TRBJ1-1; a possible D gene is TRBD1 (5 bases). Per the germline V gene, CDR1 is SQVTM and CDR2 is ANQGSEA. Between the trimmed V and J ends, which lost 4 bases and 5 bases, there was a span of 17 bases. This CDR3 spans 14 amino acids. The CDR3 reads CSVAAGTFRTEAFF. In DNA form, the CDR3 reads TGCAGCGTTGCGGCCGGGACTTTTAGGACTGAAGCTTTCTTT.

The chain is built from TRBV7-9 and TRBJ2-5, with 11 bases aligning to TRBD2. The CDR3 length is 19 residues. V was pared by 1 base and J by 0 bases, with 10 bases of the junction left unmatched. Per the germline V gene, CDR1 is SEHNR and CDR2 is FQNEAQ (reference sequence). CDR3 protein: CASSLGGLAGGRYQETQYF. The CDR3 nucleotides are TGTGCCAGCAGCTTAGGTGGGCTAGCGGGGGGAAGGTACCAAGAGACCCAGTACTTC.

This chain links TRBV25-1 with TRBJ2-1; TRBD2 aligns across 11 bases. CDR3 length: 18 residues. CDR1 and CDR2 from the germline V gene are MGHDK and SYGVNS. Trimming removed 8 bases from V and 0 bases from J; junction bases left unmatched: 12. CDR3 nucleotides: TGTGCCAGCCTTGCCGGGACTAGCGGTCAATTCTCCTACAATGAGCAGTTCTTC. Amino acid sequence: CASLAGTSGQFSYNEQFF. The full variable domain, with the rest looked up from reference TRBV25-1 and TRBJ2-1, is EADIYQTPRYLVIGTGKKITLECSQTMGHDKMYWYQQDPGMELHLIHYSYGVNSTEKGDLSSESTVSRIRTEHFPLTLESARPSHTSQYLCASLAGTSGQFSYNEQFFGPGTRLTVL.

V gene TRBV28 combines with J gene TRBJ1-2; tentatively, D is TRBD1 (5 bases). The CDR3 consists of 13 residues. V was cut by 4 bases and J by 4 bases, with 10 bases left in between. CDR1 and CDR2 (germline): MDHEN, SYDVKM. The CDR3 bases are TGTGCCAGCAGTTCGTGGGGCCCCTATGGCTACACCTTC. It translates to CASSSWGPYGYTF.

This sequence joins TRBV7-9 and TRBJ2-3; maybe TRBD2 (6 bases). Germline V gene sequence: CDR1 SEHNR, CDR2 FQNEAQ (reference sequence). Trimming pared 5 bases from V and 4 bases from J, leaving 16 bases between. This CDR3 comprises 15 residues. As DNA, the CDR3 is TGTGCCAGCAGCCCGGACGGGGGATGGGCAGATACGCAGTATTTT. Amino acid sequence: CASSPDGGWADTQYF.

DNA for the CDR3: TGTGCCAGCAGCCTGGGACAGAATCAGCCCCAGCATTTT. Translation gives CASSLGQNQPQHF. The chain has TRBV5-4 and TRBJ1-5; 7 nucleotides align to TRBD1. CDR3 size: 13 residues. From germline, CDR1 is SGHNT and CDR2 YYREEE (reference sequence). Trimming at V came to 4 bases and at J to 4 bases, leaving 2 bases not matched to a gene.

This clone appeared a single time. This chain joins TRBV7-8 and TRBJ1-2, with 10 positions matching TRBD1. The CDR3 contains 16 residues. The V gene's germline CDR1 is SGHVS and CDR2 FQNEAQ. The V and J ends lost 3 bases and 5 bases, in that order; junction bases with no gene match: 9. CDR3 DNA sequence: TGTGCCAGCAGCTTCCCTGGACAGGGGGAAGTGTATGGCTACACCTTC. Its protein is CASSFPGQGEVYGYTF.

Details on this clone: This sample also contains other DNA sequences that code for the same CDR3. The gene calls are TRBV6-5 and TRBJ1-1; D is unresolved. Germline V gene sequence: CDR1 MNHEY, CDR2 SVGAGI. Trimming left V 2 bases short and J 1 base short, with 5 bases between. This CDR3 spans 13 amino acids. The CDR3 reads CASSYGRNTEAFF. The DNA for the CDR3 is TGTGCCAGCAGTTACGGGCGGAACACTGAAGCTTTCTTT.

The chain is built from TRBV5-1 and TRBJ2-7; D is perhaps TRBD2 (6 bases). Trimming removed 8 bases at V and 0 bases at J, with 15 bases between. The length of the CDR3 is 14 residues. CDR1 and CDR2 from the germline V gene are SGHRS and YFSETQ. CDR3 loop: CARGGRPFSYEQYF. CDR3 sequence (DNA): TGCGCCAGGGGAGGCAGACCTTTCTCCTACGAGCAGTACTTC.

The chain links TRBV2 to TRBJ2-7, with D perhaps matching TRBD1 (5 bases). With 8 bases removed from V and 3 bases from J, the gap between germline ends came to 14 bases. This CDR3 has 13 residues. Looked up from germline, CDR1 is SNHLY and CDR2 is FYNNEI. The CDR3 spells CASYRQGIYEQYF. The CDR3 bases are TGTGCCAGCTACCGGCAGGGAATCTACGAGCAGTACTTC.

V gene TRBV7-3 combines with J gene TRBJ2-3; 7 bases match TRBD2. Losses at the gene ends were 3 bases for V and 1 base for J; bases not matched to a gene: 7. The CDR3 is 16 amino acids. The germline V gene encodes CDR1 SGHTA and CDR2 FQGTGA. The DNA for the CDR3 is TGTGCCAGCAGCTTTATTGTGGCGGGGGGCACAGATACGCAGTATTTT. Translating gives CASSFIVAGGTDTQYF. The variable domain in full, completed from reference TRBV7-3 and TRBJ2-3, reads GAGVSQTPSNKVTEKGKYVELRCDPISGHTALYWYRQSLGQGPEFLIYFQGTGAADDSGLPNDRFFAVRPEGSVSTLKIQRTERGDSAVYLCASSFIVAGGTDTQYFGPGTRLTVL.

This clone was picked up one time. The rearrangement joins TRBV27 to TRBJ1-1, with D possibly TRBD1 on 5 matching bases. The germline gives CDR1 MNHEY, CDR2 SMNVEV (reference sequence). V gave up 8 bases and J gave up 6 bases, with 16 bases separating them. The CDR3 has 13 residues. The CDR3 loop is CASRSDTAAEAFF. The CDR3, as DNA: TGTGCCAGCCGATCGGACACGGCCGCTGAAGCTTTCTTT.

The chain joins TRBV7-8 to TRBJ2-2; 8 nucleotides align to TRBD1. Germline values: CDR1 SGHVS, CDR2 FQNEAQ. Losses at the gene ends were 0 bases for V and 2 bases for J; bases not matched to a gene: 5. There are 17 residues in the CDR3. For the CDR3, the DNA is TGTGCCAGCAGCTTAGCGTGGACAGGGACTAACACCGGGGAGCTGTTTTTT. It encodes CASSLAWTGTNTGELFF.

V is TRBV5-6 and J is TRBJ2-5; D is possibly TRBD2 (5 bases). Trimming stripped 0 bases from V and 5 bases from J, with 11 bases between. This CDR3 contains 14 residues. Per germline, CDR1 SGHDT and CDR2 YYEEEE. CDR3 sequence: CASSLAAGMETQYF. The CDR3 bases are TGTGCCAGCAGCTTGGCGGCCGGGATGGAGACCCAGTACTTC.

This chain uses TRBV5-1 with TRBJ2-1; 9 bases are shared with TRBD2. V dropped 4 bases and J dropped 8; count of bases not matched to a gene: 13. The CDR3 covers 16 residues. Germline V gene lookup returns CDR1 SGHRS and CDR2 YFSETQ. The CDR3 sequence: CASSLLSSGRSHEQFF. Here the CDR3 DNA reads TGCGCCAGCAGCCTCCTAAGTAGCGGGAGAAGCCATGAGCAGTTCTTC.

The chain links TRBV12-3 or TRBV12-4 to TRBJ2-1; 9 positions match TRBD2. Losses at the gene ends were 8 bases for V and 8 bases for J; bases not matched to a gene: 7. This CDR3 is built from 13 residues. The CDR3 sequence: CASGQAGGDEQFF. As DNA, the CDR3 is TGTGCCAGCGGCCAGGCGGGGGGGGATGAGCAGTTCTTC.

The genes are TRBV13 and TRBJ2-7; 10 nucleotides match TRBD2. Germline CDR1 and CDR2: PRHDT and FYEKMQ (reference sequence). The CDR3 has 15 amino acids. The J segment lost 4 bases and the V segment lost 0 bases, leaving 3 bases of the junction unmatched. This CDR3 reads CASSLGSGRVYEQYV. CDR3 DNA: TGTGCCAGCAGCTTAGGGAGCGGGAGGGTTTACGAGCAGTACGTC.

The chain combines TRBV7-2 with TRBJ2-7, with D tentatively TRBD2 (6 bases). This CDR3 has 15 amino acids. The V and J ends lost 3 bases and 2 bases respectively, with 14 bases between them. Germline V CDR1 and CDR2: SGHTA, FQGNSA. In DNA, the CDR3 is TGTGCCAGCAGCTTGGGCGGGACCCTCGCCTACGAGCAGTACGTC. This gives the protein CASSLGGTLAYEQYV.

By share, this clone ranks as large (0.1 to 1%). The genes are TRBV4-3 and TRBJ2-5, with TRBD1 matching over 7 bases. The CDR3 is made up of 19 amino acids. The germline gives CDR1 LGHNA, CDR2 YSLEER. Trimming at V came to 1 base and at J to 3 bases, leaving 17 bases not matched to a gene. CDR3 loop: CASSQGPTIRDSDKETQYF. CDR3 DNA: TGCGCCAGCAGCCAAGGGCCTACAATCCGGGACAGCGATAAAGAGACCCAGTACTTC.

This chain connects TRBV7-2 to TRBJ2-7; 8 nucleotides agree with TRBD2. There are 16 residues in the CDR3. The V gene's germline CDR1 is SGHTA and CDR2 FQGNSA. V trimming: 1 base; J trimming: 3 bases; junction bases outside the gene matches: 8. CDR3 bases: TGTGCCAGCAGCTTAGACTCTAGCGGGTCTCGCTACGAGCAGTACTTC. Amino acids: CASSLDSSGSRYEQYF.

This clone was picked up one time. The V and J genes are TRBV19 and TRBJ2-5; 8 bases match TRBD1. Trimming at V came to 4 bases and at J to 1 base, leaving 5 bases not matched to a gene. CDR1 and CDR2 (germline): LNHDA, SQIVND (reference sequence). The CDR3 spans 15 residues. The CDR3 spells CASSTGQGLQETQYF. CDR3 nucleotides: TGTGCCAGTAGTACCGGACAGGGTCTCCAAGAGACCCAGTACTTC.